These T cell receptor beta chains were read from a single sample in a study of T cell responses to AZD1222 COVID-19 vaccine. Repertoires were generated with immunoSEQ multiplex PCR, while TCRdb's copy carries only in-frame clones and drops some. The sample shows approximately 110,000 clones, approximately 90% of them seen only once. The specimen was peripheral blood, collected 28 days after the second AZD1222 dose. The receptors derive from an adult who received the AZD1222 COVID-19 vaccine. The CDR3 runs from the conserved cysteine through the conserved F or W. D genes are given only for firm matches. A clone size is listed for some rows: how often the clone was seen (once, few, many), or a class if it is expanded.

clone_size j_call v_call d_call cdr3_nt cdr3_aa
. TRBJ2-1 TRBV4-2 . TGTGCCAGCAGCCAAGAGGCGCGCCAAAAGAATGAGCAGTTCTTC CASSQEARQKNEQFF
. TRBJ2-7 TRBV28 . TGTGCCAGCAGTGGACCGGGCCCTGAAGCCCACGAGCAGTACTTC CASSGPGPEAHEQYF
. TRBJ2-5 TRBV5-6 . TGTGCCAGCAGCTTGGCGGGTGGGCAAGAGACCCAGTACTTC CASSLAGGQETQYF
. TRBJ2-7 TRBV29-1 TRBD1 TGCAGCGCCTCCCGGGACAGGGATTCGAGCGAGCAGTACTTC CSASRDRDSSEQYF
. TRBJ1-6 TRBV5-1 . TGCGCCAGCAGTACCGGGACACCTTCTTCACCCCTCCACTTT CASSTGTPSSPLHF
. TRBJ2-7 TRBV18 . TGTGCCAGCTCTCCCCGACGGGACTCCTACGAGCAGTACTTC CASSPRRDSYEQYF
. TRBJ2-2 TRBV7-7 . TGTGCTAGCAGCTCCGGGAGAGGTGGTGGGACCGGGGAGCTGTTTTTT CASSSGRGGGTGELFF
. TRBJ2-7 TRBV12-3/TRBV12-4 . TGTGCCAGCAGTTTTCGCTACGAGCAGTACTTC CASSFRYEQYF
. TRBJ2-3 TRBV6-2/TRBV6-3 . TGTGCCAGCAGTTACTCGACTAGCACAGATACGCAGTATTTT CASSYSTSTDTQYF
. TRBJ1-2 TRBV28 . TGTGCCAGCAGTCGTACAGGGATTGACGGCTACACCTTC CASSRTGIDGYTF
once TRBJ2-1 TRBV5-1 . TGCGCCAGCAGCTGGATTGCTAGCAGAGGTTACAATGAGCAGTTCTTC CASSWIASRGYNEQFF
. TRBJ2-5 TRBV7-7 . TGTGCTAGCAGCTTAGGGGCAAGCATCCAAGAGACCCAGTACTTC CASSLGASIQETQYF
. TRBJ2-3 TRBV7-9 TRBD1 TGTGCCAGCAGCTTAGGGACAGGAGAGACAGATACGCAGTATTTT CASSLGTGETDTQYF
. TRBJ2-5 TRBV4-1 TRBD2 TGCGCCAGCAGCCAAGATTCGCGGGGGAATCAAGAGACCCAGTACTTC CASSQDSRGNQETQYF
. TRBJ2-1 TRBV7-8 . TGTGCCAGCAGCTTAAGGGTTGGGACCCAGGGCTCCTACAATGAGCAGTTCTTC CASSLRVGTQGSYNEQFF
. TRBJ1-1 TRBV3-1/TRBV3-2 TRBD1 TGTGCCAGCAGCCAAGCGGACAGGGGAGCTTTCTTT CASSQADRGAFF
. TRBJ2-7 TRBV5-1 . TGCGCCAGCAGCTTGGGACAGGTATACGAGCAGTACTTC CASSLGQVYEQYF
. TRBJ2-7 TRBV12-3/TRBV12-4 TRBD1 TGTGCCAGCGGACAGGGGGGGTACGAGCAGTACTTC CASGQGGYEQYF
. TRBJ2-7 TRBV14 TRBD2 TGTGCCAGCAGCGCACTGGGAAGCGGGGGGCCATCCTACGAGCAGTACTTC CASSALGSGGPSYEQYF
. TRBJ2-3 TRBV11-2 . TGTGCCAGCAGCTCACGCGGAGGGAGCACAGATACGCAGTATTTT CASSSRGGSTDTQYF
. TRBJ2-3 TRBV4-1 . TGCGCCAGCAGCCAAGAAGGAGGGAGTCGCACAGATACGCAGTATTTT CASSQEGGSRTDTQYF
. TRBJ1-2 TRBV27 . TGTGCCAGCAGTTTCGGGATCTACTATGGCTACACCTTC CASSFGIYYGYTF